The clone carrying this T cell receptor beta chain has a count of ten or more. Trimming took 3 bases from V and 6 from J, leaving 9 bases between them. In germline, CDR1 is SGHRS, CDR2 YFSETQ. The CDR3 is made up of 12 amino acids. This entry belongs to a study of neurological immune-mediated disorders. The team produced cDNA through 5'RACE using 10-nucleotide random UMIs. The output of every sequencing run exceeded 180 million TCR-beta sequences, derived from 15-18 subjects. A single record per CDR3 protein comes from TCRdb applying MiXCR to the 5' RACE reads. The table shows about 52,000 distinct CDR3 sequences, with about 3.7% occurring only once.

The sample comprised PBMCs. The clonotype originates from a man in his sixties with multiple sclerosis. V and J are TRBV5-1 and TRBJ1-2; D is perhaps TRBD1 (6 bases). Here the CDR3 DNA reads TGCGCCAGCAGCTCCAACAGGGATGGCTACACCTTC. This gives the protein CASSSNRDGYTF.